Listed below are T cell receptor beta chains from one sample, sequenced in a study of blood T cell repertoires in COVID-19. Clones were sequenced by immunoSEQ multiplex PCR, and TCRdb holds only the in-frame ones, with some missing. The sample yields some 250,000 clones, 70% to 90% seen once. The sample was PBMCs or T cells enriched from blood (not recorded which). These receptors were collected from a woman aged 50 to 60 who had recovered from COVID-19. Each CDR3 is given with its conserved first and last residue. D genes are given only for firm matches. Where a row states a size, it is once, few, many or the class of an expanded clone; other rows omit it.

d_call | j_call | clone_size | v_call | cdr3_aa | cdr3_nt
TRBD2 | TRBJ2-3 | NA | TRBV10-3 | CAISQHGLAFTDTQYF | TGTGCCATCAGTCAGCACGGACTAGCCTTCACAGATACGCAGTATTTT
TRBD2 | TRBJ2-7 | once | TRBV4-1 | CASSQNPPGTSTYEQYF | TGCGCCAGCAGCCAAAACCCCCCCGGGACTAGCACCTACGAGCAGTACTTC
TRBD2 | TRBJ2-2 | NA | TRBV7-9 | CASSPSGRDTGELFF | TGTGCCAGCAGCCCAAGCGGGAGAGATACCGGGGAGCTGTTTTTT
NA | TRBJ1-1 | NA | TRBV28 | CASSPTVSGAEAFF | TGTGCCAGCAGTCCGACGGTCTCAGGCGCTGAAGCTTTCTTT
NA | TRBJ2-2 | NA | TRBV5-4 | CASSLSSGLHFTGELFF | TGTGCCAGCAGCTTGAGTTCAGGGCTCCATTTCACCGGGGAGCTGTTTTTT
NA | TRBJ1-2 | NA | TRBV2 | CASNNREKGMYTF | TGTGCCAGCAATAATCGTGAAAAGGGGATGTACACCTTC
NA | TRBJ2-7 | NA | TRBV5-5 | CASSLAQGLYEQYF | TGTGCCAGCAGCTTGGCGCAGGGGCTCTACGAGCAGTACTTC
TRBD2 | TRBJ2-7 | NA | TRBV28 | CASNNIGASGRMGQYF | TGTGCCAGCAATAATATTGGGGCTAGCGGGAGAATGGGGCAGTACTTC
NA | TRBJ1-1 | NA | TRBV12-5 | CASGSSGPTKAFF | TGTGCTAGTGGTTCCTCAGGGCCCACTAAGGCTTTCTTT
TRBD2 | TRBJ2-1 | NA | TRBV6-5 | CATRQGAGGGNEQFF | TGTGCCACGCGGCAGGGTGCGGGAGGAGGGAATGAGCAGTTCTTC